This record concerns one T cell receptor beta chain sequence. Clones were sequenced by immunoSEQ multiplex PCR, and TCRdb holds only the in-frame ones, with some missing. Of tens of thousands of clones in the sample, more than 85% are singletons; the top ten hold about 2.1%. The data derive from a study of T cell changes during pregnancy in multiple sclerosis. Between the trimmed V and J ends, which lost 5 bases and 6 bases, there was a span of 11 bases. The CDR3 is 12 residues long. The germline V gene encodes CDR1 WNHNN and CDR2 SYGVQD (reference sequence). The chain joins TRBV10-1 to TRBJ2-7, with D tentatively TRBD2 (5 bases). Here the sequenced sample was CD4+ T cells from peripheral blood mononuclear cells, taken after pregnancy. This receptor was identified in a female donor in good health, enrolled as a control in a pregnancy study. The CDR3 DNA follows: TGCGCCAGCAGTATCAACCGGGGCGAGCAGTACTTC. This translates into CASSINRGEQYF.